This TCR beta chain was sequenced during a study of shared clonotypes between healthy human individuals (dated by TCRdb to the early 2020s). For the wider study: A few men and two women, aged 18 to 49 years, made up the cohort. For each donor, CD4 naive and CD4 memory were each given three plates, CD8 naive was given two plates, and CD8 memory was given one plate. Blood TCR repertoires of 5 or 6 healthy adults were deeply sequenced to estimate repertoire size and the extent of clonotype sharing between individuals. To increase sequencing depth and limit assay-specific biases, TCR repertoire library preparation and sequencing were carried out by different laboratories using diverse techniques. Per donor, leukapheresis produced somewhere between about 0.94 and 9 billion PBMCs. Beyond this particular receptor, the publication reports: Naive subsets generally had larger estimated clonotype richness than memory subsets did. Only blood was sampled, and tissue TCR repertoires likely differ from those in blood. Compared with non-shared clonotypes, the clonotypes found in all four sorted-subset donors had higher generation probabilities. Around 5.4% of naive CD4, 3.5% of naive CD8, 2.3% of memory CD4, and approximately 0.4% of memory CD8 clonotypes were shared across several donors. Pairwise subsampling led to the expectation that sequencing depth would affect the degree of clonotype sharing among donors. Incomplete sequencing was indicated by rarefaction of sorted-subset datasets, despite the large sequencing depth. Because the study included only a small number of donors, the genetic and exposure-history diversity represented was limited.

CD8 naive samples were CD45RO-negative cells positively selected for CCR7, giving a CD45RA+CCR7+ population that excluded TemRA cells. Donors were healthy HIV-negative adults with no recently reported acute infections or vaccinations. Only Caucasian adults living in Nashville, Tennessee, USA were represented among the donors. After blood collection by leukapheresis, PBMCs were isolated using Ficoll-Histopaque density gradient centrifugation and then cryopreserved in the vapor phase of liquid nitrogen. Purity and quantity of every magnetically sorted T cell population were checked by analytical flow cytometry. Genomic DNA was isolated from each sorted fraction and quantified by UV absorbance on a Nanodrop 2000c. With respect to this clone: Its antigen is not yet known. Per-base quality was not reported, and no clone a single base away is much larger than it.

TCR CDR3 regions were amplified from genomic DNA by multiplex PCR using the deep immunoSEQ assay. Extracted genomic DNA from each cell subset was distributed evenly across all wells of several immunoSEQ 96-well plates, and each plate was treated as a replicate. For sorted subsets, 150 to 250 ng of genomic DNA, equivalent to 25,000 to 35,000 T cell genomes, went into each replicate PCR. The purified libraries were quantified using a Qubit 3.0 fluorometer, sized with a Bioanalyzer 2100, and then quantified again using the KAPA Library Quantification kit. A separate single-read 150-cycle Illumina NextSeq 550 flow cell was used to sequence each immunoSEQ 96-well plate. The authors' analysis ran thus. Because the immunoSEQ output included only junctional sequences and no quality scores, the filtering could not be the same as the filtering used for full-length reads. To assign V/J genes and CDR3, sequences were annotated using PyIR, a Python wrapper for IgBLAST v1.9, with IMGT germline references. Reads with weak V/J assignments (E-value above 1e-6), missing CDR3, stop codons, out-of-frame junctions, or ambiguous translated residues were removed. V3J clonotypes were defined as sequences sharing the same inferred V gene, J gene, and CDR3 amino acid sequence. Percentage overlap between repertoires was computed as shared unique clonotypes divided by the size of the smaller repertoire. Richness of each repertoire was evaluated using RTK rarefaction, the Chao1 estimator, and Recon v2.1 estimates of unobserved clonotypes. For all TCRbeta clonotypes obtained by the gDNA method from four donors, generation probabilities were computed with OLGA. TCRdb stores this immuneACCESS table with in-frame sequences only. Part of the clones is absent; in the studies checked, under half of the shortfall reflects unresolved V genes, and no reason is known for the rest. That table is the source of V, J and clone size, and D and trimming were worked out from the DNA. For this sample there are nearly 600,000 clones; just under 97% appear just once. About 0.11% of the sample lies in the top ten.

The germline V gene (reference sequence) yields SEHNR for CDR1 and FQNEAQ for CDR2. Between the V and J ends, shortened by 0 bases and 4 bases respectively, the junction contains 11 bases. The CDR3 contains 15 residues, cysteine and phenylalanine counted. The entry retains the CDR3 DNA only, 45 bases that are in frame from base 1. In this chain, TRBV7-9 is recombined with TRBJ2-3; the D call is tentative, TRBD1 or TRBD2, as each matches 5 bases. Sequencing was performed on naive CD8+ T cells sorted from blood. According to the study, the label for this sample's cell subset or site signals: CD45RA+CCR7+. The origin of this receptor is a woman in her 30s in good health. The CDR3 corresponds to CASSLAVVGADTQYF. Here is the DNA: TGTGCCAGCAGCTTAGCTGTGGTGGGGGCAGATACGCAGTATTTT.